A selection of T cell receptor beta chains follows, all from one sample in a study of shared clonotypes between healthy human individuals. The method was immunoSEQ multiplex PCR; TCRdb's version includes in-frame clones alone and lacks a portion of them. The table records 660,000 or so clones, 95% to 96% of them present only once. Sequenced material: naive CD8+ T cells sorted from blood. These TCRs come from a woman under 40 in good health. Each CDR3 is given with its conserved first and last residue. Fields, in order: J gene, D gene, V gene, CDR3 protein, CDR3 DNA. D genes are given only for firm matches.

J: TRBJ2-1
D: .
V: TRBV19
CDR3: CASSIGLDEQFF
DNA: TGTGCCAGTAGTATTGGGTTGGATGAGCAGTTCTTC

J: TRBJ1-5
D: .
V: TRBV6-1
CDR3: CASKGGVSNQPQHF
DNA: TGTGCCAGCAAGGGAGGGGTGAGCAATCAGCCCCAGCATTTT

J: TRBJ1-1
D: TRBD1
V: TRBV28
CDR3: CASRGQGPEAFF
DNA: TGTGCCAGCAGGGGACAGGGTCCTGAAGCTTTCTTT

J: TRBJ1-1
D: .
V: TRBV27
CDR3: CASSSPNTEAFF
DNA: TGTGCCAGCAGTTCCCCCAACACTGAAGCTTTCTTT

J: TRBJ1-4
D: .
V: TRBV11-2
CDR3: CASSLEDVFSEAAGNEKLFF
DNA: TGTGCCAGCAGCTTAGAGGACGTATTCTCAGAGGCGGCGGGAAATGAAAAACTGTTTTTT

J: TRBJ2-7
D: TRBD1
V: TRBV2
CDR3: CASRGTESYEQYF
DNA: TGTGCCAGCAGAGGGACAGAGTCCTACGAGCAGTACTTC

J: TRBJ1-4
D: .
V: TRBV9
CDR3: CASSSPSEKLFF
DNA: TGTGCCAGCAGCTCCCCCTCCGAAAAACTGTTTTTT

J: TRBJ2-3
D: .
V: TRBV7-9
CDR3: CASSPRLGSTDTQYF
DNA: TGTGCCAGCAGCCCCAGACTAGGGAGCACAGATACGCAGTATTTT

J: TRBJ2-7
D: TRBD1
V: TRBV6-6
CDR3: CASSGQVIYEQYF
DNA: TGTGCCAGCAGTGGACAGGTGATCTACGAGCAGTACTTC

J: TRBJ2-6
D: .
V: TRBV5-1
CDR3: CASSLVQVSGANVLTF
DNA: TGCGCCAGCAGCTTGGTTCAGGTCTCTGGGGCCAACGTCCTGACTTTC

J: TRBJ2-6
D: .
V: TRBV7-1
CDR3: CASSVLLHRTSRANVLTF
DNA: TGTGCCAGCAGCGTGCTCCTTCACAGGACAAGTCGGGCCAACGTCCTGACTTTC

J: TRBJ1-2
D: .
V: TRBV5-6
CDR3: CASSLQGYGYTF
DNA: TGTGCCAGCAGCTTACAGGGTTATGGCTACACCTTC

J: TRBJ2-7
D: .
V: TRBV27
CDR3: CASSQLWGEQYF
DNA: TGTGCCAGCAGCCAACTGTGGGGCGAGCAGTACTTC

J: TRBJ2-6
D: .
V: TRBV10-3
CDR3: CAISESNPSSGANVLTF
DNA: TGTGCCATCAGTGAGTCGAACCCCAGCTCTGGGGCCAACGTCCTGACTTTC

J: TRBJ2-7
D: .
V: TRBV9
CDR3: CASSDGRAEQYF
DNA: TGTGCCAGCAGCGATGGACGGGCCGAGCAGTACTTC

J: TRBJ2-7
D: .
V: TRBV28
CDR3: CASSPGRFYEQYF
DNA: TGTGCCAGCAGCCCGGGACGATTCTACGAGCAGTACTTC

J: TRBJ1-1
D: TRBD1
V: TRBV10-1
CDR3: CASSKDRTKTFF
DNA: TGCGCCAGCAGCAAGGACAGGACGAAAACTTTCTTT

J: TRBJ2-1
D: .
V: TRBV5-6
CDR3: CASATRSNYEQFF
DNA: TGTGCCAGTGCGACTAGATCTAACTATGAGCAGTTCTTC

J: TRBJ2-4
D: .
V: TRBV2
CDR3: CASSVRTLAKNIQYF
DNA: TGTGCCAGCAGTGTAAGGACGCTAGCCAAAAACATTCAGTACTTC

J: TRBJ2-1
D: .
V: TRBV6-1
CDR3: CASSEKSGLSSYNEQFF
DNA: TGTGCCAGCAGTGAAAAGAGCGGGCTGAGCTCCTACAATGAGCAGTTCTTC

J: TRBJ2-1
D: TRBD2
V: TRBV7-8
CDR3: CASSSRLAGSSYNEQFF
DNA: TGTGCCAGCAGCTCGAGACTAGCGGGGAGCTCCTACAATGAGCAGTTCTTC

J: TRBJ1-1
D: .
V: TRBV6-9
CDR3: CAPTGRVNTEAFF
DNA: TGTGCCCCCACCGGCAGAGTGAACACTGAAGCTTTCTTT

J: TRBJ2-1
D: .
V: TRBV27
CDR3: CASTPGLAYNEQFF
DNA: TGTGCCAGCACCCCGGGGCTAGCGTACAATGAGCAGTTCTTC

J: TRBJ2-7
D: TRBD1
V: TRBV6-5
CDR3: CASSYSTGVYEQYF
DNA: TGTGCCAGCAGTTACTCTACAGGGGTCTACGAGCAGTACTTC